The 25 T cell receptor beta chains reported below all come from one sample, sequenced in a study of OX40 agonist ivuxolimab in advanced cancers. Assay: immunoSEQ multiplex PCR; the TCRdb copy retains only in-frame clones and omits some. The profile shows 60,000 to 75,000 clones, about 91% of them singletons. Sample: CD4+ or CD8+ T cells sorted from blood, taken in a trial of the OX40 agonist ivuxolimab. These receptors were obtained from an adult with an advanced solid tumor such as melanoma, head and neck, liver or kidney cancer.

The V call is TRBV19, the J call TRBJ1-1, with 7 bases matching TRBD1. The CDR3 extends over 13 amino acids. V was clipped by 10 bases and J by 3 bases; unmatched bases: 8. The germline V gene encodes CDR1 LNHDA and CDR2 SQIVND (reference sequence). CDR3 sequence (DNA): TGTGCCACCCAGGGGACAGAGTACACTGAAGCTTTCTTT. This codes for CATQGTEYTEAFF.

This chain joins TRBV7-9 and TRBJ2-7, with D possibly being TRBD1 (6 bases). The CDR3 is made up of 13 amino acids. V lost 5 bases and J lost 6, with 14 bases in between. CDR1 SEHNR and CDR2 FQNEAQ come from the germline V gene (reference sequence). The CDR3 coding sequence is TGTGCCAGCAGCACGATCATCAGGGGCGAGCAGTACTTC. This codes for CASSTIIRGEQYF.

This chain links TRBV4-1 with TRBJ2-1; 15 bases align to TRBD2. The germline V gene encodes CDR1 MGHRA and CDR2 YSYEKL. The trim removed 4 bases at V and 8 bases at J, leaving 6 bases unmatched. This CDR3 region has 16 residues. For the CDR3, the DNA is TGCGCCAGCAGCCTTCGGGGACTAGCGGGAGGCTATGAGCAGTTCTTC. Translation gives CASSLRGLAGGYEQFF.

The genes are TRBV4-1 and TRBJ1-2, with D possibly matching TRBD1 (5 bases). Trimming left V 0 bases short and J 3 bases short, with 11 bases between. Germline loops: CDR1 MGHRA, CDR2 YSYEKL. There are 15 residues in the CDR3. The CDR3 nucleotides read TGCGCCAGCAGCCAAGATCCGGGACGGGACTATGGCTACACCTTC. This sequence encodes CASSQDPGRDYGYTF.

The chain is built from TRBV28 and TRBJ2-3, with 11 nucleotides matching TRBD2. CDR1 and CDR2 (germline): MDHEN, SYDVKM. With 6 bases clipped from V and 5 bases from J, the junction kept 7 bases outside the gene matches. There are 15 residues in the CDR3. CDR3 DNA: TGTGCCAGCAGCCCGATAGCGGGGGGGAGAGATACGCAGTATTTT. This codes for CASSPIAGGRDTQYF.

The CDR3 nucleotides are TGTGCCAGCAGGAGGGGGAGGTCCTACGAGCAGTACTTC. This gives the protein CASRRGRSYEQYF. The rearrangement links TRBV28 to TRBJ2-7; D is tentatively TRBD1 or TRBD2 (6 bases each). V was trimmed by 6 bases and J by 1 base, leaving 10 bases between them. The germline V gene encodes CDR1 MDHEN and CDR2 SYDVKM. There are 13 residues in the CDR3.

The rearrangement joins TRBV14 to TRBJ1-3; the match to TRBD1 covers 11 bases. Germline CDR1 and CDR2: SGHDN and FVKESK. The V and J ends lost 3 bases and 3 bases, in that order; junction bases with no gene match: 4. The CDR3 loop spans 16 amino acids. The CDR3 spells CASSHGQGAGGNTIYF. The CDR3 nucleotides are TGTGCCAGCAGCCACGGACAGGGGGCAGGTGGAAACACCATATATTTT.

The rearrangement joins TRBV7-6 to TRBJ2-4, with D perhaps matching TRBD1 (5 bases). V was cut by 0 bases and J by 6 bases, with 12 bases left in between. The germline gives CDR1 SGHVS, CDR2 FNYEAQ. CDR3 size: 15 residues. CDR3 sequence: CASSLAAGQGNIQYF. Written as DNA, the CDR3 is TGTGCCAGCAGCTTAGCGGCTGGGCAGGGAAACATTCAGTACTTC.

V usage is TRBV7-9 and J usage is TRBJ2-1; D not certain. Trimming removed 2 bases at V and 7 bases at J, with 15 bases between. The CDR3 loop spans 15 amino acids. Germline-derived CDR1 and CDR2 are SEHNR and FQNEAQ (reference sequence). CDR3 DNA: TGTGCCAGCAGCTTAATCGGCGCCCCGAGGAATGAGCAGTTCTTC. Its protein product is CASSLIGAPRNEQFF.

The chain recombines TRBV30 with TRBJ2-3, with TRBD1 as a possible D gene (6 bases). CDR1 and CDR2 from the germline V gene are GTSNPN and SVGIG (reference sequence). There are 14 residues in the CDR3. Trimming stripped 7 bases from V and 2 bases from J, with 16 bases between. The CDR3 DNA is TGTGCCTCCCACGAGGGGGACCACACAGATACGCAGTATTTT. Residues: CASHEGDHTDTQYF.

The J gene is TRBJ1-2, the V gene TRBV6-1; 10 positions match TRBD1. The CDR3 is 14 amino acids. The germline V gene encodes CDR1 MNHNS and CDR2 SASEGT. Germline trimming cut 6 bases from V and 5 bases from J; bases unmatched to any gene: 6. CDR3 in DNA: TGTGCCAGCAGGCCTAGGACAGGGGGTTATGGCTACACCTTC. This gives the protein CASRPRTGGYGYTF.

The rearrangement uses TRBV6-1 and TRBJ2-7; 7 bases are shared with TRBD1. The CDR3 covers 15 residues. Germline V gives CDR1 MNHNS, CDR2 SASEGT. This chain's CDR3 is CASSIGDSTSYEQYF. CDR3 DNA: TGTGCGAGCTCGATCGGGGACAGTACTAGCTACGAGCAGTACTTC.

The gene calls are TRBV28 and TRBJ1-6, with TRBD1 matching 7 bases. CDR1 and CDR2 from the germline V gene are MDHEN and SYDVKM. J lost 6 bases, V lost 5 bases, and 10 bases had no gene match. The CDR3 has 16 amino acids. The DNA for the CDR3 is TGTGCCAGCAGTCCGCGTCGGGGACAGTCTAATTCACCCCTCCACTTT. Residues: CASSPRRGQSNSPLHF. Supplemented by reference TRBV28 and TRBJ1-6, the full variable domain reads DVKVTQSSRYLVKRTGEKVFLECVQDMDHENMFWYRQDPGLGLRLIYFSYDVKMKEKGDIPEGYSVSREKKERFSLILESASTNQTSMYLCASSPRRGQSNSPLHFGNGTRLTVT.

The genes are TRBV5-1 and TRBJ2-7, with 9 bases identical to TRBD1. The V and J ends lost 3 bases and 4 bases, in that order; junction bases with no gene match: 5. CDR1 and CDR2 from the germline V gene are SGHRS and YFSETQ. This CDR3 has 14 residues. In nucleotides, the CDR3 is TGCGCCAGCAGCTCCGGGACAGGGCAATACGAGCAGTACTTC. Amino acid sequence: CASSSGTGQYEQYF. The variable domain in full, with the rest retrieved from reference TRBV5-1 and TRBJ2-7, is KAGVTQTPRYLIKTRGQQVTLSCSPISGHRSVSWYQQTPGQGLQFLFEYFSETQRNKGNFPGRFSGRQFSNSRSEMNVSTLELGDSALYLCASSSGTGQYEQYFGPGTRLTVT.

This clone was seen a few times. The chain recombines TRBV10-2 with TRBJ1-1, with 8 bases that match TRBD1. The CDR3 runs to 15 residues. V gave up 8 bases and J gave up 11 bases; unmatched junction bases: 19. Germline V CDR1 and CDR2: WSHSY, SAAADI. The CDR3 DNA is TGCGCCAGCGGACGAATAGAGACAGGGGCGCGTAGGGCTTTCTTT. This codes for CASGRIETGARRAFF.

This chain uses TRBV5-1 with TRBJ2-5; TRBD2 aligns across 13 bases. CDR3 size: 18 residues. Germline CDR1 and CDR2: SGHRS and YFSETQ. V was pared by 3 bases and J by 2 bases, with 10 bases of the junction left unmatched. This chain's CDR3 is CASSSPLAGGGPQETQYF. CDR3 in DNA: TGCGCCAGCAGCTCACCACTAGCGGGGGGGGGCCCTCAAGAGACCCAGTACTTC.

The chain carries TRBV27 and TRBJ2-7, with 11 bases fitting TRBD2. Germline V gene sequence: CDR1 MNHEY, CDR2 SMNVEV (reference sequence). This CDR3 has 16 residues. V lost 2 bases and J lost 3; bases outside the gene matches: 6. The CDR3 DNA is TGTGCCAGCAGTTTAGGTAGCGGGAGGGCGTTCTACGAGCAGTACTTC. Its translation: CASSLGSGRAFYEQYF.

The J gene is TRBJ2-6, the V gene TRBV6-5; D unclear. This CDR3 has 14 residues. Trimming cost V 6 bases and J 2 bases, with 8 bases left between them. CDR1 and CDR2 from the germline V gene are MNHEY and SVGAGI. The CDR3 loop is CASSQFPGANVLTF. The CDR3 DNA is TGTGCCAGCAGCCAGTTCCCTGGGGCCAACGTCCTGACTTTC.

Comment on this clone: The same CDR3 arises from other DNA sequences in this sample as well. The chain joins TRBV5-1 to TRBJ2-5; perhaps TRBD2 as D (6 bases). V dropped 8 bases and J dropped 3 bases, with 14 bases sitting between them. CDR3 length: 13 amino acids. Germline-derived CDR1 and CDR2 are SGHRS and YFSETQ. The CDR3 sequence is CASSNREKETQYF. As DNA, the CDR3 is TGCGCCAGTAGTAACCGGGAGAAAGAGACCCAGTACTTC.

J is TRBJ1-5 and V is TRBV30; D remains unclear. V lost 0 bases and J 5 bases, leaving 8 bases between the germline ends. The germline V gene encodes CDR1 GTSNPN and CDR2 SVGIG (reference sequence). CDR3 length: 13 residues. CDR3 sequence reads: CAWSVGWDQPQHF. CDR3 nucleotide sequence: TGTGCCTGGAGTGTGGGCTGGGATCAGCCCCAGCATTTT.

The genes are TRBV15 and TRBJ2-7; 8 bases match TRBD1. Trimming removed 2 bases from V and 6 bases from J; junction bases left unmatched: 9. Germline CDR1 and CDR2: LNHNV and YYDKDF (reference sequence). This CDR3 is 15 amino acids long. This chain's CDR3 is CATSRSLAGGSEQYF. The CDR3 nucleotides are TGTGCCACCAGCAGAAGCTTGGCAGGGGGCTCCGAGCAGTACTTC. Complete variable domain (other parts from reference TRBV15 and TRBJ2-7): DAMVIQNPRYQVTQFGKPVTLSCSQTLNHNVMYWYQQKSSQAPKLLFHYYDKDFNNEADTPDNFQSRRPNTSFCFLDIRSPGLGDTAMYLCATSRSLAGGSEQYFGPGTRLTVT.

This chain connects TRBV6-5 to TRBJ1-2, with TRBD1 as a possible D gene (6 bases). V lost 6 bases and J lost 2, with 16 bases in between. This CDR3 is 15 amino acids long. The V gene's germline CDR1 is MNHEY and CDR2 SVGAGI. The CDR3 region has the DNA TGTGCCAGCAGGACCGGGGGCAGCCTGAACTATGGCTACACCTTC. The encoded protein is CASRTGGSLNYGYTF.

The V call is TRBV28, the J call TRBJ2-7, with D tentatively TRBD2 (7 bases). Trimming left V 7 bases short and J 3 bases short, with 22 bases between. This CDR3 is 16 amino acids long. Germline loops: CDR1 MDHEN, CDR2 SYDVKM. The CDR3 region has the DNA TGTGCCAGCAAACCTCGGGGGGCTGAGGTGCTCTACGAGCAGTACTTC. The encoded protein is CASKPRGAEVLYEQYF.

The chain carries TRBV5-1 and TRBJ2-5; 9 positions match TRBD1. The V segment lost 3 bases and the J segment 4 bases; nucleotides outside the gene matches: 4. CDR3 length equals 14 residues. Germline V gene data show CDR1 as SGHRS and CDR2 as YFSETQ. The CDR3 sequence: CASSWTGAGETQYF. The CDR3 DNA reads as TGCGCCAGCAGCTGGACAGGGGCGGGAGAGACCCAGTACTTC.

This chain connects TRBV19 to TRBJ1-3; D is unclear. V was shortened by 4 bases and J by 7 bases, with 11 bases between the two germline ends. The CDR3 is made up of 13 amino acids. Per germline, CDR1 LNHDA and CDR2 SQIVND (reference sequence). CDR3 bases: TGTGCCAGTAGTACTGACGCCCGGAACACCATATATTTT. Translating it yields CASSTDARNTIYF. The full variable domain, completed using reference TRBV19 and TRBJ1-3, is DGGITQSPKYLFRKEGQNVTLSCEQNLNHDAMYWYRQDPGQGLRLIYYSQIVNDFQKGDIAEGYSVSREKKESFPLTVTSAQKNPTAFYLCASSTDARNTIYFGEGSWLTVV.